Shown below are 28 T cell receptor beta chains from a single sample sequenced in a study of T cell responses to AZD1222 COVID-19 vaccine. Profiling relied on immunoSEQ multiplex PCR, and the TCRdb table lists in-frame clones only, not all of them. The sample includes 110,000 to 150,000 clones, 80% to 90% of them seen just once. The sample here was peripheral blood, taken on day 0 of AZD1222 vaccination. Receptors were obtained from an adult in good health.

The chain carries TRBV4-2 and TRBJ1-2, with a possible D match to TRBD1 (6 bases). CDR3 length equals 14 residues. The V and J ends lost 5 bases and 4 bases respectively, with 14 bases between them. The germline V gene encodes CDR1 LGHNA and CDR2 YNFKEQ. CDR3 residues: CASSGGGPSYGYTF. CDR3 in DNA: TGTGCCAGCAGCGGTGGGGGCCCAAGCTATGGCTACACCTTC.

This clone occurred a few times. This CDR3 reads CASSRSGNTDTQYF. The DNA of the CDR3 is TGTGCCAGCAGCCGTAGCGGAAACACAGATACGCAGTATTTT. V usage is TRBV5-6 and J usage is TRBJ2-3; D may be TRBD2 (6 bases). Germline V CDR1 and CDR2: SGHDT, YYEEEE. The CDR3 is 14 residues long. Trimming removed 4 bases from V and 2 bases from J, with 11 bases in between.

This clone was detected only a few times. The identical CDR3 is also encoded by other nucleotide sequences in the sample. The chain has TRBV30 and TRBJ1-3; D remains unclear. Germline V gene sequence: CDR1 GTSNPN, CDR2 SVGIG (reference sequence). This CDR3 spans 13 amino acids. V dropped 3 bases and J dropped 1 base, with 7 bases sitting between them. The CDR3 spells CAWRGGSGNTIYF. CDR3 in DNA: TGTGCCTGGAGAGGAGGGTCTGGAAACACCATATATTTT.

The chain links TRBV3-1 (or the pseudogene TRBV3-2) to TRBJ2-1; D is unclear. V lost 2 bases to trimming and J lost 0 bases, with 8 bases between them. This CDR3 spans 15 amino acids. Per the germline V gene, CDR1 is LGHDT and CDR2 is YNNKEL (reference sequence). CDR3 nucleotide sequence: TGTGCCAGCAGCCAACTCCTCAGCTCCTACAATGAGCAGTTCTTC. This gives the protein CASSQLLSSYNEQFF.

DNA of the CDR3: TGTGCCAGCACCCAGGGGGTCCAAGAGACCCAGTACTTC. Residues: CASTQGVQETQYF. This chain links TRBV6-5 with TRBJ2-5, with TRBD1 matching over 7 bases. CDR1 and CDR2 (germline): MNHEY, SVGAGI. The CDR3 is 13 residues long. V dropped 7 bases and J dropped 1; count of bases not matched to a gene: 3.

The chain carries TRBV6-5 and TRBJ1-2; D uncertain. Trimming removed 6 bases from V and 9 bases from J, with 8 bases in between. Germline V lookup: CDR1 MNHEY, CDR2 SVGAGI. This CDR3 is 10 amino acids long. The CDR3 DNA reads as TGTGCCAGCAGGTATTACCGCTACACCTTC. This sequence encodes CASRYYRYTF.

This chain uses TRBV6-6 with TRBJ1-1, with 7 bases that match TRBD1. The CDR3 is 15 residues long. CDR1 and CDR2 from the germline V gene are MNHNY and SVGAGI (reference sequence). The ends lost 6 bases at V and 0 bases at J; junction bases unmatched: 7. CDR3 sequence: CASSNRDRLNTEAFF. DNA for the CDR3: TGTGCCAGCAGCAATCGGGACAGACTGAACACTGAAGCTTTCTTT.

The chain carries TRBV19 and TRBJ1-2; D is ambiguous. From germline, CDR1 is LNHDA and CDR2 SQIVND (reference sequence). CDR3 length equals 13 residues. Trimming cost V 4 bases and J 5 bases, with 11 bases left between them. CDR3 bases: TGTGCCAGTAGTAAGGCAGGAAGGTATGGCTACACCTTC. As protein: CASSKAGRYGYTF.

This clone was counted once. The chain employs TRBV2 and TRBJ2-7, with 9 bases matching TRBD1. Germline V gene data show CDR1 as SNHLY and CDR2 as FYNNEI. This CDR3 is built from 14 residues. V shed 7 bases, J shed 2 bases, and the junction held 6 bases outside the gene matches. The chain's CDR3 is CASTAGDRAYEQYF. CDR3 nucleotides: TGTGCCAGCACCGCGGGGGACAGGGCCTACGAGCAGTACTTC.

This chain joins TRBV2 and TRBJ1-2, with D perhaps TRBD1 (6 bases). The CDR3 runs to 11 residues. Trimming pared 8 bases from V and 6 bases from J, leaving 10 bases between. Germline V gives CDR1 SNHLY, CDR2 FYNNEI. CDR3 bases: TGTGCCAGCGACACAGGGAATGGCTACACCTTC. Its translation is CASDTGNGYTF.

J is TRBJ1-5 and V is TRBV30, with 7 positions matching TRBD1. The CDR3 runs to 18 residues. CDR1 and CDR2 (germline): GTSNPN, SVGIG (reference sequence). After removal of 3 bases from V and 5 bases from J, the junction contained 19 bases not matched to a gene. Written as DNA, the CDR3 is TGTGCCTGGAGCAGGGGGATCTCCAGGGTAAGTCACGATCAGCCCCAGCATTTT. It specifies CAWSRGISRVSHDQPQHF.

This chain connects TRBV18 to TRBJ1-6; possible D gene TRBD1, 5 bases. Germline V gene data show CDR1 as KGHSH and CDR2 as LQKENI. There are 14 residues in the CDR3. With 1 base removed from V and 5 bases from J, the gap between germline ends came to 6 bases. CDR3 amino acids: CASSPQGNNSPLHF. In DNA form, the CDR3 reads TGTGCCAGCTCACCACAGGGGAATAATTCACCCCTCCACTTT. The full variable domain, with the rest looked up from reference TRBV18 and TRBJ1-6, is NAGVMQNPRHLVRRRGQEARLRCSPMKGHSHVYWYRQLPEEGLKFMVYLQKENIIDESGMPKERFSAEFPKEGPSILRIQQVVRGDSAAYFCASSPQGNNSPLHFGNGTRLTVT.

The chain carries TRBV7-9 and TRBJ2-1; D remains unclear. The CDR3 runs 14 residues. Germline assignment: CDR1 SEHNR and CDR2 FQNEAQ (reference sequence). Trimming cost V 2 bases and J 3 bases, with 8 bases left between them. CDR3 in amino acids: CASSLLVGYNEQFF. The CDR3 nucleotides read TGTGCCAGCAGCTTACTAGTTGGCTACAATGAGCAGTTCTTC.

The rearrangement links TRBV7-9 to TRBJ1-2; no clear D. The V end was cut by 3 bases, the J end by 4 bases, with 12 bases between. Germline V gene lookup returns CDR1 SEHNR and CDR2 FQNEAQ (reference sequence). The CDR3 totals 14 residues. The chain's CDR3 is CASSFGTGSYGYTF. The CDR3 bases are TGTGCCAGCAGCTTCGGTACGGGAAGCTATGGCTACACCTTC.

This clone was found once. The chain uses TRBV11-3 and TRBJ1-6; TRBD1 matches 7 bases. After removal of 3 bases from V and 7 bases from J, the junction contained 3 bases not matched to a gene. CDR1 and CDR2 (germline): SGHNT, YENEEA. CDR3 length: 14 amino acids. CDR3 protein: CASSLGQPNSPLHF. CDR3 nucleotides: TGTGCCAGCAGCTTGGGACAGCCGAATTCACCCCTCCACTTT.

The DNA for the CDR3 is TGTGCCAGCAGCCTTACTAGCGGGAGTGTTATCGGGGAGCTGTTTTTT. Its protein is CASSLTSGSVIGELFF. The chain carries TRBV7-2 and TRBJ2-2, with 11 bases fitting TRBD2. Trimming at V came to 5 bases and at J to 7 bases, leaving 9 bases not matched to a gene. CDR1 is SGHTA, CDR2 FQGNSA, per germline. The CDR3 runs 16 residues.

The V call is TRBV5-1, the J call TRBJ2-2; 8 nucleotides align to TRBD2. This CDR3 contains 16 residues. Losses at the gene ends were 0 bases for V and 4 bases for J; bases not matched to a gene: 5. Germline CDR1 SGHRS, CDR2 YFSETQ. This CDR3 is CASSLGVAGSTGELFF. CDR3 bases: TGCGCCAGCAGCTTGGGGGTAGCGGGATCCACCGGGGAGCTGTTTTTT.

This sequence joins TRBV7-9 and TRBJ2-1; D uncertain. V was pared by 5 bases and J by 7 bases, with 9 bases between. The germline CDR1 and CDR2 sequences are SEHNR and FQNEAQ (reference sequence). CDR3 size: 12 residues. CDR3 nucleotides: TGTGCCAGCAGCACTGACCGGAATGAGCAGTTCTTC. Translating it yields CASSTDRNEQFF.

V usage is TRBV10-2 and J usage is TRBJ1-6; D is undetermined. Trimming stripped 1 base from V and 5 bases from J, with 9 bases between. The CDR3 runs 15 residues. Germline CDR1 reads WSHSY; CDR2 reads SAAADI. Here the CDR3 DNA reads TGCGCCAGCAGTGAGTTGAGGACGGATAATTCACCCCTCCACTTT. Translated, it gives CASSELRTDNSPLHF.

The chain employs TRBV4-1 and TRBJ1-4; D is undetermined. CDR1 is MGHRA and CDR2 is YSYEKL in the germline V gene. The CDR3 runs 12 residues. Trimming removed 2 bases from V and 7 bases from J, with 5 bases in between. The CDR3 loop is CASSQMAEKLFF. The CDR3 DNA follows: TGCGCCAGCAGCCAAATGGCTGAAAAACTGTTTTTT.

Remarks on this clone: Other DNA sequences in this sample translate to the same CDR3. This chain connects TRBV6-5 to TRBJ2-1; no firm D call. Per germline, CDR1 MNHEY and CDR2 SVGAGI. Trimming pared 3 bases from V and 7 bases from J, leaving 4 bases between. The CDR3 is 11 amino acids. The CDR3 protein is CASSYSNEQFF. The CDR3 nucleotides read TGTGCCAGCAGTTATTCGAATGAGCAGTTCTTC.

CDR3 in DNA: TGTGCCTGGAGCCCGGGCCCCAATTCACCCCTCCACTTT. Its translation is CAWSPGPNSPLHF. The chain combines TRBV30 with TRBJ1-6; unclear D gene. This CDR3 has 13 residues. V gave up 3 bases and J gave up 7 bases, with 10 bases separating them. Germline V gene lookup returns CDR1 GTSNPN and CDR2 SVGIG (reference sequence). The entire variable domain, with the rest obtained from reference TRBV30 and TRBJ1-6, is as follows: SQTIHQWPATLVQPVGSPLSLECTVEGTSNPNLYWYRQAAGRGLQLLFYSVGIGQISSEVPQNLSASRPQDRQFILSSKKLLLSDSGFYLCAWSPGPNSPLHFGNGTRLTVT.

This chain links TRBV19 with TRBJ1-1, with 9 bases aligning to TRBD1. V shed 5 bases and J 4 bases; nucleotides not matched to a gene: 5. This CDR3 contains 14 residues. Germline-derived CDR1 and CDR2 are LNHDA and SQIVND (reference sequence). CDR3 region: CASSPWTGATEAFF. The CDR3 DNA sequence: TGTGCCAGTAGTCCCTGGACAGGGGCCACTGAAGCTTTCTTT.

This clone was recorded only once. The CDR3 reads CASSQDRGSGYTF. The CDR3 DNA reads as TGCGCCAGCAGCCAGGACAGGGGAAGCGGCTACACCTTC. This sequence joins TRBV5-1 and TRBJ1-2, with TRBD1 matching 9 bases. J was trimmed by 8 bases and V by 4 bases; bases with no gene match: 6. CDR3 length equals 13 residues. Per the germline V gene, CDR1 is SGHRS and CDR2 is YFSETQ.

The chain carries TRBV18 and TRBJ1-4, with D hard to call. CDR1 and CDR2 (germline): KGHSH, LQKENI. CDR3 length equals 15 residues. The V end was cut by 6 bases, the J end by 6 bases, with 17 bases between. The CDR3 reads CASSRARGQDEKLFF. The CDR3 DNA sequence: TGTGCCAGCTCTCGTGCGCGGGGTCAGGATGAAAAACTGTTTTTT.

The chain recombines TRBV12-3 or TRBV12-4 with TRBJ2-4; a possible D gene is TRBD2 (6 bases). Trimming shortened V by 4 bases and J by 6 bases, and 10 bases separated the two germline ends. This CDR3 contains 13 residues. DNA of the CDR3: TGTGCCAGCAGTTCTAGCGCCGTAAACATTCAGTACTTC. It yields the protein CASSSSAVNIQYF.

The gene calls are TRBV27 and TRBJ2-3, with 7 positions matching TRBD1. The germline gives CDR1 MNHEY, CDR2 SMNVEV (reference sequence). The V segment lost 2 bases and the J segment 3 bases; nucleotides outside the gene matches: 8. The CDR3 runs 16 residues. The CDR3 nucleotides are TGTGCCAGCAGTTTAGTGGTAGCAGGGGGAACAGATACGCAGTATTTT. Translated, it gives CASSLVVAGGTDTQYF.

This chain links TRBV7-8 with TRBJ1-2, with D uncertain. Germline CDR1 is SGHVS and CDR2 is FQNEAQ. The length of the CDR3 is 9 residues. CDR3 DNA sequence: TGTGCAGTTGGCTATGGCTACACCTTC. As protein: CAVGYGYTF.